This entry concerns a single TCR beta chain. Its antigen is not known. The CDR3 runs 15 residues. Germline values: CDR1 SGHTA, CDR2 FQGTGA. The V gene lost 2 bases and the J gene lost 0 bases, with 8 bases spanning the gap. When around nine days of culture had elapsed, CD4+ T cells were isolated. The authors replaced half the medium with IL-2 medium on days 3 and 7. This sample was included in a study of vaccination effects on CD4 cells after COVID-19. Study-wide points: The study got few convalescent patients and did not collect any early post-infection timepoints.

TCRdb keeps only in-frame clones here, not all; method: immunoSEQ multiplex PCR. This sample has around 41,000 clones, with 82% found just once. V usage is TRBV7-3 and J usage is TRBJ2-4, with D perhaps assigned TRBD1 or TRBD2 (5 bases each). Sequencing used CD4+ T cells from PBMCs cultured without peptide, obtained before COVID-19 vaccination. This sequence originates from a human donor who received a COVID-19 vaccine. The CDR3 sequence is CASSLYGGAKNIQYF. CDR3 nucleotides: TGTGCCAGCAGCTTATATGGGGGAGCCAAAAACATTCAGTACTTC. Combining the CDR3 with reference TRBV7-3 and TRBJ2-4 gives the whole variable domain GAGVSQTPSNKVTEKGKYVELRCDPISGHTALYWYRQSLGQGPEFLIYFQGTGAADDSGLPNDRFFAVRPEGSVSTLKIQRTERGDSAVYLCASSLYGGAKNIQYFGAGTRLSVL.